Reported below is one TCR beta chain. Antigen specificity is unknown. Germline loops: CDR1 KGHDR, CDR2 SFDVKD. With V trimmed by 3 bases and J by 7 bases, 12 bases remained unmatched. The CDR3 extends over 17 amino acids. Per-sample PBMC isolation yielded at least 6.5 million cells. Next came a second PCR, run for roughly 6 to 11 cycles, which used a sample-barcoded 5' primer along with a J-beta primer mix. With 12 random nucleotides, a template-switch adaptor tagged each individual cDNA molecule. TCRdb re-derived calls from the 5' RACE reads in MiXCR, one entry per CDR3 protein. The data hold 920,000 or so distinct CDR3 sequences, with 40% to 45% observed a single time. This record comes from a study of blood T cells in healthy people across ages. Findings of the study overall: Long-lived and aged donors differed, with more naive CD4+ cells and higher diversity in the long-lived. Donor CMV status, an unknown factor, possibly confounded changes in expanded clonotypes.

The chain couples TRBV24-1 to TRBJ2-1; 9 bases fit TRBD1. The specimen was blood. This receptor was obtained from a woman aged 55 to 70 in good health. The CDR3 sequence: CATSDPDTGGGRNEQFF. DNA for the CDR3: TGTGCCACCAGTGATCCAGACACAGGGGGCGGGAGAAATGAGCAGTTCTTC.